The 18 T cell receptor beta chains in this list originate from one sample, sequenced in a study of immune evolution from preneoplasia to lung adenocarcinoma. Produced via immunoSEQ multiplex PCR; TCRdb's table is partial and in-frame only. The profile shows 4,000 to 5,000 clones, about 82% of them singletons. Sequenced material: FFPE adjacent normal lung tissue. These TCRs come from an older donor with lung adenocarcinoma.

The V call is TRBV2, the J call TRBJ2-6; the D is unclear. Germline CDR1 and CDR2: SNHLY and FYNNEI. V gave up 4 bases and J gave up 0 bases, with 7 bases separating them. The CDR3 has 15 residues. CDR3 loop: CASSAESSGANVLTF. The CDR3 nucleotides read TGTGCCAGCAGTGCAGAGAGCTCTGGGGCCAACGTCCTGACTTTC.

V usage is TRBV9 and J usage is TRBJ2-5, with 11 positions matching TRBD2. Looked up from germline, CDR1 is SGDLS and CDR2 is YYNGEE. The CDR3 runs to 15 residues. Trimming cost V 3 bases and J 6 bases; bases outside gene matches: 7. The chain's CDR3 is CASSAVTSGSQTQYF. DNA of the CDR3: TGTGCCAGCAGCGCCGTAACTAGCGGGAGTCAGACCCAGTACTTC.

The chain combines TRBV7-2 with TRBJ2-1; 10 bases line up with TRBD2. The CDR3 has 16 residues. The germline CDR1 and CDR2 sequences are SGHTA and FQGNSA. Losses at the gene ends were 5 bases for V and 6 bases for J; bases not matched to a gene: 10. The CDR3 DNA follows: TGTGCCAGCAGCCTCATAAGCGGGAGGGCCTCCAATGAGCAGTTCTTC. This gives the protein CASSLISGRASNEQFF.

This clone was seen only once. V is TRBV28 and J is TRBJ1-5; TRBD1 might be the D (5 bases). The germline V gene encodes CDR1 MDHEN and CDR2 SYDVKM. Trimming stripped 3 bases from V and 1 base from J, with 13 bases between. CDR3 length equals 16 residues. CDR3 protein: CASSFSTGASNQPQHF. For the CDR3, the DNA is TGTGCCAGCAGTTTTAGTACCGGGGCCAGCAATCAGCCCCAGCATTTT. The entire variable domain, with the rest obtained from reference TRBV28 and TRBJ1-5, is as follows: DVKVTQSSRYLVKRTGEKVFLECVQDMDHENMFWYRQDPGLGLRLIYFSYDVKMKEKGDIPEGYSVSREKKERFSLILESASTNQTSMYLCASSFSTGASNQPQHFGDGTRLSIL.

The chain recombines TRBV7-6 with TRBJ1-2; D unclear. Per the germline V gene, CDR1 is SGHVS and CDR2 is FNYEAQ. The V gene lost 4 bases and the J gene lost 3 bases, with 9 bases spanning the gap. CDR3 length equals 13 residues. The CDR3 DNA is TGTGCCAGCAGCTCCACTAGTGACTATGGCTACACCTTC. Protein sequence: CASSSTSDYGYTF.

The chain joins TRBV9 to TRBJ2-1; 13 bases match TRBD2. CDR1 and CDR2 (germline): SGDLS, YYNGEE. V shed 5 bases, J shed 1 base, and the junction held 3 bases outside the gene matches. This CDR3 spans 16 amino acids. This chain's CDR3 is CASSQGLAGSYNEQFF. CDR3 DNA: TGTGCCAGCAGTCAGGGACTAGCGGGATCCTACAATGAGCAGTTCTTC.

The CDR3 here is CAWEVEGLYEQYF. CDR3 coding DNA: TGTGCCTGGGAGGTGGAAGGGCTATACGAGCAGTACTTC. V usage is TRBV30 and J usage is TRBJ2-7; D is ambiguous. The germline gives CDR1 GTSNPN, CDR2 SVGIG (reference sequence). The CDR3 extends over 13 amino acids. V was trimmed by 5 bases and J by 4 bases, leaving 15 bases between them.

This clone was seen just once. The rearrangement links TRBV5-4 to TRBJ2-5; a possible D gene is TRBD2 (6 bases). Deletions cut 2 bases from V and 5 bases from J, with 10 bases between. The CDR3 totals 13 residues. Germline V lookup: CDR1 SGHNT, CDR2 YYREEE (reference sequence). As DNA, the CDR3 is TGTGCCAGCAGCTTTCGCGGGGAGGAGACCCAGTACTTC. Protein sequence: CASSFRGEETQYF.

The chain combines TRBV6-6 with TRBJ2-1, with D unclear. Trimming shortened V by 6 bases and J by 4 bases, and 10 bases separated the two germline ends. CDR3 length: 13 amino acids. Germline lookup yields CDR1 MNHNY and CDR2 SVGAGI (reference sequence). CDR3 DNA: TGTGCCAGCAGGAGAAGGGATTACAATGAGCAGTTCTTC. The encoded protein is CASRRRDYNEQFF.

This rearrangement joins TRBV5-4 to TRBJ2-3, with 7 bases fitting TRBD1. The germline V gene encodes CDR1 SGHNT and CDR2 YYREEE (reference sequence). Trimming took 4 bases from V and 5 from J; bases not matched to a gene: 7. This CDR3 is built from 14 residues. For the CDR3, the DNA is TGTGCCAGCAGCCACGGGACAGAGGGAGATACGCAGTATTTT. It specifies CASSHGTEGDTQYF.

V usage is TRBV13 and J usage is TRBJ2-7, with 11 nucleotides matching TRBD1. The CDR3 runs 17 residues. Germline CDR1 and CDR2: PRHDT and FYEKMQ (reference sequence). V lost 3 bases, J lost 7 bases, and 14 bases stayed unmatched. Written as DNA, the CDR3 is TGTGCCAGCAGCTTGAGGGGACAGGGGGTTTTAATTAATGAGCAGTACTTC. Translating gives CASSLRGQGVLINEQYF.

The V gene is TRBV27, the J gene TRBJ2-7; the D gene could be TRBD1 or TRBD2 (6 bases each). Trimming removed 3 bases at V and 3 bases at J, with 15 bases between. Germline CDR1 reads MNHEY; CDR2 reads SMNVEV (reference sequence). The CDR3 consists of 15 residues. As DNA, the CDR3 is TGTGCCAGCAGTTTTAATTCGGGGGCTGACTACGAGCAGTACTTC. Translated, it gives CASSFNSGADYEQYF.

CDR3 coding DNA: TGTGCCACCAGCAATAGGGGCGATGGAAAGGAGACCCAGTACTTC. It specifies CATSNRGDGKETQYF. The chain employs TRBV15 and TRBJ2-5; D might be TRBD1 (5 bases). V was pared by 4 bases and J by 5 bases, with 17 bases between. There are 15 residues in the CDR3. Germline V gene lookup returns CDR1 LNHNV and CDR2 YYDKDF (reference sequence).

In its sample, this clone was seen once. The rearrangement links TRBV7-9 to TRBJ2-1; possibly TRBD1 for D (5 bases). This CDR3 contains 15 residues. The V gene lost 2 bases and the J gene lost 3 bases, with 11 bases spanning the gap. CDR1 is SEHNR, CDR2 FQNEAQ, per germline (reference sequence). The CDR3 sequence is CASSLLGAGYNEQFF. The DNA of the CDR3 is TGTGCCAGCAGCTTACTAGGGGCCGGCTACAATGAGCAGTTCTTC.

The J gene is TRBJ2-5, the V gene TRBV27; D is undetermined. Trimming stripped 5 bases from V and 2 bases from J, with 15 bases between. In germline, CDR1 is MNHEY, CDR2 SMNVEV (reference sequence). The CDR3 contains 15 residues. The CDR3 protein is CASSRSIEFQETQYF. The CDR3 DNA sequence: TGTGCCAGCAGTCGGAGTATTGAGTTTCAAGAGACCCAGTACTTC.

The J gene is TRBJ2-7, the V gene TRBV29-1; TRBD1 might be the D (5 bases). From germline, CDR1 is SQVTM and CDR2 ANQGSEA. With 0 bases removed from V and 7 bases from J, the gap between germline ends came to 13 bases. The CDR3 runs to 13 residues. CDR3 sequence (DNA): TGCAGCGTTGAAGACAGGCCCTCAGGGGAGCAGTACTTC. This encodes CSVEDRPSGEQYF.

This rearrangement joins TRBV18 to TRBJ1-1; D perhaps matches TRBD1 (6 bases). Germline V lookup: CDR1 KGHSH, CDR2 LQKENI. Trimming removed 7 bases from V and 1 base from J, with 10 bases in between. There are 13 residues in the CDR3. CDR3 sequence (DNA): TGTGCCAGCTGCCCGGGACAGAACACTGAAGCTTTCTTT. Protein sequence: CASCPGQNTEAFF.

V and J are TRBV28 and TRBJ1-2, with TRBD1 as a possible D gene (6 bases). Germline V gives CDR1 MDHEN, CDR2 SYDVKM. V was cut by 5 bases and J by 6 bases, with 10 bases left in between. The CDR3 loop spans 12 amino acids. CDR3 nucleotides: TGTGCCAGCAGTCTTCAGGGGCATGGCTACACCTTC. This gives the protein CASSLQGHGYTF.